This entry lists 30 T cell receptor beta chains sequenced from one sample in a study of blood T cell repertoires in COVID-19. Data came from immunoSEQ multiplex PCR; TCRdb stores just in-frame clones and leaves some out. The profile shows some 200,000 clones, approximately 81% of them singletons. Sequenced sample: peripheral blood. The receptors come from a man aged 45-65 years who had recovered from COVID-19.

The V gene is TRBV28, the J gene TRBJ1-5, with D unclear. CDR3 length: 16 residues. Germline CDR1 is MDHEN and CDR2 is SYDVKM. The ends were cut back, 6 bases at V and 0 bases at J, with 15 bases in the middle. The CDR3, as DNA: TGTGCCAGCAGCTTTACCACCGGTGATAGCAATCAGCCCCAGCATTTT. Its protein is CASSFTTGDSNQPQHF.

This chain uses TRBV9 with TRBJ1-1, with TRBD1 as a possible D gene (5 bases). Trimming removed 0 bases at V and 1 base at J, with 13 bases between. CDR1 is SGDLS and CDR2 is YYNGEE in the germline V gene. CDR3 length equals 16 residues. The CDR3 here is CASSVAGGRKNTEAFF. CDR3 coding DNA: TGTGCCAGCAGCGTAGCGGGGGGGAGGAAGAACACTGAAGCTTTCTTT. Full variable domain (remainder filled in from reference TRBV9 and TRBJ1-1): DSGVTQTPKHLITATGQRVTLRCSPRSGDLSVYWYQQSLDQGLQFLIQYYNGEERAKGNILERFSAQQFPDLHSELNLSSLELGDSALYFCASSVAGGRKNTEAFFGQGTRLTVV.

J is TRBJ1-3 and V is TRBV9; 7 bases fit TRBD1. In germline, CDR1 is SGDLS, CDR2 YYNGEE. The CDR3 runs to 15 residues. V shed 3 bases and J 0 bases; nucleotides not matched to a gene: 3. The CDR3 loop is CASSAQGGSGNTIYF. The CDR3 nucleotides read TGTGCCAGCAGCGCGCAGGGGGGCTCTGGAAACACCATATATTTT.

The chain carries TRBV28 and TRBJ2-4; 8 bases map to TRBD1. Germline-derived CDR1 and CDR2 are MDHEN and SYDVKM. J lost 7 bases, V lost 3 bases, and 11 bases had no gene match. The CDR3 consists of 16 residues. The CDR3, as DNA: TGTGCCAGCAGTTTCTCCTCCAGGGGGCGCTTGAACATTCAGTACTTC. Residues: CASSFSSRGRLNIQYF.

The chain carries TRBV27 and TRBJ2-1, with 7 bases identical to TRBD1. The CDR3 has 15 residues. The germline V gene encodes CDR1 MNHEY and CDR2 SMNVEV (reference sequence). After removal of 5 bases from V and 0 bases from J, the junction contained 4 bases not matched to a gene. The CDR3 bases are TGTGCCAGCAGTCCCACAGGGGTCTCCTACAATGAGCAGTTCTTC. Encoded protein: CASSPTGVSYNEQFF.

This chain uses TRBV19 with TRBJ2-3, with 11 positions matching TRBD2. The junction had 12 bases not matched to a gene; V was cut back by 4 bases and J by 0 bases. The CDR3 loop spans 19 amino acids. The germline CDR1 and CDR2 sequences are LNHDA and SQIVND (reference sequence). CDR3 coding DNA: TGTGCCAGTAGTAGTCCAGGACTAGCGGGCTACGTAAGCACAGATACGCAGTATTTT. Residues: CASSSPGLAGYVSTDTQYF.

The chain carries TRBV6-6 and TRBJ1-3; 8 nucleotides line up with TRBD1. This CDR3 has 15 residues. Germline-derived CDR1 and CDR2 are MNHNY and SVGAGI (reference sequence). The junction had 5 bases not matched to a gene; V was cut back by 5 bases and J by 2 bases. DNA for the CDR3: TGTGCCAGCAGTCTAACAGGGGGGACTGGAAACACCATATATTTT. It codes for CASSLTGGTGNTIYF.

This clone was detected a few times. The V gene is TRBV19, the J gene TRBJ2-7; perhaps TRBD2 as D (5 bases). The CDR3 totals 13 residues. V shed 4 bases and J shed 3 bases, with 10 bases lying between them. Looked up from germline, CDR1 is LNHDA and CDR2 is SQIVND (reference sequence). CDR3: CASSTQGGYEQYF. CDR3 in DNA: TGTGCCAGTAGTACCCAAGGAGGCTACGAGCAGTACTTC.

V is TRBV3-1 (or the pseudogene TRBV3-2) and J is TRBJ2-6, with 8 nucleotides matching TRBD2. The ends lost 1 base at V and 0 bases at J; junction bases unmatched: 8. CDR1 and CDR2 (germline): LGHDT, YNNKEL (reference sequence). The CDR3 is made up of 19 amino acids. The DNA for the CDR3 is TGTGCCAGCAGCCAAGTTTGGGCTAGCGGGCGCTCTGGGGCCAACGTCCTGACTTTC. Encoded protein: CASSQVWASGRSGANVLTF.

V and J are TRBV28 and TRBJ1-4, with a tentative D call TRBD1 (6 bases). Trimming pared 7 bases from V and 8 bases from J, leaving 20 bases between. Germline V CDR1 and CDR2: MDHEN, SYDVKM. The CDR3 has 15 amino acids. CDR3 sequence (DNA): TGTGCCAGCACCTCACTCAGGGGCGGTGGCGAAAAACTGTTTTTT. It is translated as CASTSLRGGGEKLFF.

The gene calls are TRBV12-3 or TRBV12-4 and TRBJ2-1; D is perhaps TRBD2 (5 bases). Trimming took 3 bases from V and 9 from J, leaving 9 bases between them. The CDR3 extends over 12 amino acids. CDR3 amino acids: CASSLRVGEQFF. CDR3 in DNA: TGTGCCAGCAGTTTGAGGGTCGGTGAGCAGTTCTTC.

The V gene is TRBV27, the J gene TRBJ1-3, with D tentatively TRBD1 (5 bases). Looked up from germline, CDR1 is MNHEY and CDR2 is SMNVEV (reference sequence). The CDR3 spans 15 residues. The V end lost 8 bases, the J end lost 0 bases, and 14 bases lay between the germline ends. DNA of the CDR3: TGTGCCAGCGGGGGAGGAGGAACCTCTGGAAACACCATATATTTT. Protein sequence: CASGGGGTSGNTIYF.

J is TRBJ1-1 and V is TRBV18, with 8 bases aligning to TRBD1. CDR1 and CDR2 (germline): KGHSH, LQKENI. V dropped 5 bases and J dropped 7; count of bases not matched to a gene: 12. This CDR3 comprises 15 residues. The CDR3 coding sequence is TGTGCCAGCTCATTAGCAGGGGGCAAATCCATTGAAGCTTTCTTT. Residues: CASSLAGGKSIEAFF.

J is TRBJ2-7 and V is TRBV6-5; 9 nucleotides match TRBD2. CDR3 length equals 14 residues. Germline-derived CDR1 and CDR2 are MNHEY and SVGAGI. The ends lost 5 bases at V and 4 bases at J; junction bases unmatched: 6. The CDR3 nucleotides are TGTGCCAGCAGTCCCACTAGCGGGTTGTACGAGCAGTACTTC. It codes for CASSPTSGLYEQYF.

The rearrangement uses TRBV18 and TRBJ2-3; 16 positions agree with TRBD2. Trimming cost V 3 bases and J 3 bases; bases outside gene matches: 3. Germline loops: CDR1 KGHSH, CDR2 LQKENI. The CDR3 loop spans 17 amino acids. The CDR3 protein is CASSPTGLAGGTDTQYF. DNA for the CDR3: TGTGCCAGCTCACCTACGGGACTAGCGGGAGGGACAGATACGCAGTATTTT.

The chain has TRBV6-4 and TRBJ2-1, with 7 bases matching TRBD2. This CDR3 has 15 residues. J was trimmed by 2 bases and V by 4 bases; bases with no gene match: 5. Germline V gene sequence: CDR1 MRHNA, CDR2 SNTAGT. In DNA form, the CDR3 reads TGTGCCAGCAGTGTTGGGAGGGCCACCTACAATGAGCAGTTCTTC. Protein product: CASSVGRATYNEQFF.

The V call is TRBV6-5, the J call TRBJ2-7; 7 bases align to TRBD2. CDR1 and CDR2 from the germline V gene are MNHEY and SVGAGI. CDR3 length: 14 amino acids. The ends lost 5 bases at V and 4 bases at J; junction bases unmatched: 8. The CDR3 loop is CASSRRRESYEQYF. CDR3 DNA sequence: TGTGCCAGCAGTCGACGGCGGGAGAGTTACGAGCAGTACTTC.

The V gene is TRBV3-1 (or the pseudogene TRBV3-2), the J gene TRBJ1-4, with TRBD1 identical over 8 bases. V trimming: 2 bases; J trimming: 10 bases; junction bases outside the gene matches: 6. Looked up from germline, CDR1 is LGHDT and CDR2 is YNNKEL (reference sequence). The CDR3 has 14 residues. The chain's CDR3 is CASSQRTGGGKLFF. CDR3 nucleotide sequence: TGTGCCAGCAGCCAACGTACAGGGGGAGGAAAACTGTTTTTT.

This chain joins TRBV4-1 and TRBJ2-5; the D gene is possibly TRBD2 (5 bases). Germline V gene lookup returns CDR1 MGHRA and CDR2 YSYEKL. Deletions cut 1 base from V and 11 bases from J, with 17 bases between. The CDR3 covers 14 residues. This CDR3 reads CASSQGDGGSAQYF. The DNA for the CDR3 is TGCGCCAGCAGCCAAGGAGACGGAGGCAGCGCGCAGTACTTC.

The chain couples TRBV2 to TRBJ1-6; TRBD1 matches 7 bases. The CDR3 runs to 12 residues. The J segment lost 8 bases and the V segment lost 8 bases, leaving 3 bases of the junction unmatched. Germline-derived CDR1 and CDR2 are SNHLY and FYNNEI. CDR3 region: CASARGHSPLHF. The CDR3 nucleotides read TGTGCCAGCGCGAGGGGGCATTCACCCCTCCACTTT. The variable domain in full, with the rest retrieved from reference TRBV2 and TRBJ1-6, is EPEVTQTPSHQVTQMGQEVILRCVPISNHLYFYWYRQILGQKVEFLVSFYNNEISEKSEIFDDQFSVERPDGSNFTLKIRSTKLEDSAMYFCASARGHSPLHFGNGTRLTVT.

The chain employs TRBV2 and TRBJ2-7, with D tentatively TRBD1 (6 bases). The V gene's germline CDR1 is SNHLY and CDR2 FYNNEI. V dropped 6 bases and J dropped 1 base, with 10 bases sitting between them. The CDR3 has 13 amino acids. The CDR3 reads CASSPDRSYEQYF. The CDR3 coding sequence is TGTGCCAGCAGCCCAGACAGGTCCTACGAGCAGTACTTC.

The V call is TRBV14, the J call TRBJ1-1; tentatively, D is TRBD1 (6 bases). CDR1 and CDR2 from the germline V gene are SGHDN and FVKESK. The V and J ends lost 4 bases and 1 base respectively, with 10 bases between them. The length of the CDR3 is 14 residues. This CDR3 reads CASSRPGQNTEAFF. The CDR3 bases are TGTGCCAGCAGCCGCCCGGGACAGAACACTGAAGCTTTCTTT.

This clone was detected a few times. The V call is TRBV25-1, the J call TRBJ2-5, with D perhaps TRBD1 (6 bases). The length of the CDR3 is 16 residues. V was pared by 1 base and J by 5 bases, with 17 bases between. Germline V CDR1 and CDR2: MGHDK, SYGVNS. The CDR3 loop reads CASSEFGPGAKETQYF. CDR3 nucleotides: TGTGCCAGCAGTGAATTTGGCCCAGGGGCCAAGGAGACCCAGTACTTC.

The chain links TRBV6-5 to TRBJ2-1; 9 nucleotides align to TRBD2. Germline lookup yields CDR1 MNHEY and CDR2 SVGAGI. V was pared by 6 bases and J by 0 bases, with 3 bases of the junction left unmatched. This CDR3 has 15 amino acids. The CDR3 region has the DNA TGTGCCAGCAGGGTTAGCGGGAGCTCCTACAATGAGCAGTTCTTC. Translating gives CASRVSGSSYNEQFF.

The CDR3 spells CASSPPREEYNEQFF. In DNA, the CDR3 is TGTGCCAGCTCACCACCGAGAGAGGAATACAATGAGCAGTTCTTC. J is TRBJ2-1 and V is TRBV18; no reliable D call. The CDR3 spans 15 residues. V was cut by 0 bases and J by 4 bases, with 10 bases left in between. Germline assignment: CDR1 KGHSH and CDR2 LQKENI.

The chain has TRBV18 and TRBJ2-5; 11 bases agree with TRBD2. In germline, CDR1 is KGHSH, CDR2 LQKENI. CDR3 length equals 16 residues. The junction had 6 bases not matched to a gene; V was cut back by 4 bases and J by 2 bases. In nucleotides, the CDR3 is TGTGCCAGCTCACTCGCCGGGACTAGCGGACAAGAGACCCAGTACTTC. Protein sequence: CASSLAGTSGQETQYF.

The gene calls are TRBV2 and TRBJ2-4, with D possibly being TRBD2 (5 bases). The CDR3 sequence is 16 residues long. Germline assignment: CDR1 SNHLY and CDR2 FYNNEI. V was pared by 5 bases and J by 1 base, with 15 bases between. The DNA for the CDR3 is TGTGCCAGCAGTTATGGACTCGACCCTGCCAAAAACATTCAGTACTTC. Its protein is CASSYGLDPAKNIQYF.

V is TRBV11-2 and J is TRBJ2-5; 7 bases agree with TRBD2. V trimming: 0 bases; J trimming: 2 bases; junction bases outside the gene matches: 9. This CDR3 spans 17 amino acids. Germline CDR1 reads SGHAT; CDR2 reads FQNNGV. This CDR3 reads CASSLDVGGGLQETQYF. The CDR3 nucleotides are TGTGCCAGCAGCTTAGATGTCGGCGGGGGTTTACAAGAGACCCAGTACTTC.

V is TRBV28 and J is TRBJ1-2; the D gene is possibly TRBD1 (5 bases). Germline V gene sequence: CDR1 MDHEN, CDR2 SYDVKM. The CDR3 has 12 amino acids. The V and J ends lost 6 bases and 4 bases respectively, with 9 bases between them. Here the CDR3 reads CASRDILYGYTF. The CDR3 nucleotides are TGTGCCAGCAGGGACATACTCTATGGCTACACCTTC.

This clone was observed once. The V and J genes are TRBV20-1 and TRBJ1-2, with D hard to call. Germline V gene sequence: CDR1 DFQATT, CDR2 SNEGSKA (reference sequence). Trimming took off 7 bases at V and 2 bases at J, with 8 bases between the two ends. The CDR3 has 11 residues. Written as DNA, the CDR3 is TGCAGTGTTATTTCGAACTATGGCTACACCTTC. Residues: CSVISNYGYTF.